The clone carrying this TCR beta chain turned up a few times. Its antigen is unidentified. Treatment reported: roughly 10-day PBMC culture with coronavirus spike peptide pools or control peptides (ViraFEST assay). Sequencing of DNA taken from cultured CD4+ T cells relied on the Oncomine TCR Beta short-read assay. TCRdb recomputed calls from the PCR reads with MiXCR, one row per CDR3 protein. This sample carries fewer than 20,000 distinct CDR3 sequences, less than 30% of them seen once, and the ten largest clones take more than 15%. The entry originates in a study of vaccination and CD4 T cells after COVID-19. About the research overall: Cultures acting as controls obtained a CEFX pool, an HIV-1 Nef pool, or no peptide.

Germline V gives CDR1 MNHEY, CDR2 SMNVEV (reference sequence). V was clipped by 6 bases and J by 1 base; unmatched bases: 5. CDR3 length equals 15 residues. The sample was cultured CD4+ T cells from blood. The TCR was taken from a human donor with COVID-19. The rearrangement uses TRBV27 and TRBJ2-2; the match to TRBD1 covers 7 bases. CDR3 sequence reads: CASRLNRGNTGELFF. The CDR3 nucleotides are TGTGCCAGCAGGCTGAACAGGGGGAACACCGGGGAGCTGTTTTTT.